This entry features one TCR beta chain sequence. It was roughly 210 ng DNA, around 32,000 T cell genomes, that sorted-subset replicate PCRs used. Sequencing used immunoSEQ multiplex PCR; TCRdb keeps in-frame clones, though not all of them. The repertoire has around 700,000 clones, 73% of them found once; the top ten carry 1.5% to 2%. This CDR3 is 16 amino acids long. From germline, CDR1 is MDHEN and CDR2 SYDVKM. The V gene lost 5 bases and the J gene lost 0 bases, with 13 bases spanning the gap. This entry is derived from a study of shared clonotypes between healthy human individuals. The V call is TRBV28, the J call TRBJ1-4; D remains ambiguous. This sequence was found in a woman in her thirties in good health. The sample taken for sequencing was memory CD4+ T cells sorted from blood. Subset described: CD45RA-negative fraction. For the CDR3, the DNA is TGTGCCAGCAGTGCCCTCGGACGGACAACTAATGAAAAACTGTTTTTT. Protein: CASSALGRTTNEKLFF.